This passage covers 21 T cell receptor beta chains from one sample sequenced in a study of beta chain features in type 1 diabetes. The entirety of the isolated RNA underwent reverse transcription, so expressed TCRB transcripts were sequenced. Profiling relied on immunoSEQ multiplex PCR, and the TCRdb table lists in-frame clones only, not all of them. The data contain around 140,000 clones, approximately 9.8% of them singletons. The sample consisted of central memory CD4+ T cells from blood. The receptors originated from a woman aged 40 to 50 in good health.

Only a few counts were recorded for this clone. This chain joins TRBV5-1 and TRBJ2-7; 7 nucleotides line up with TRBD1. V was clipped by 4 bases and J by 2 bases; unmatched bases: 9. The V gene's germline CDR1 is SGHRS and CDR2 YFSETQ. CDR3 length equals 15 residues. The CDR3 loop is CASSASTTGAYEQYF. The CDR3 DNA is TGCGCCAGCAGCGCATCGACCACAGGGGCCTACGAGCAGTACTTC.

This clone was seen at least ten times. The chain recombines TRBV4-3 with TRBJ2-1, with a tentative D call TRBD2 (6 bases). Trimming removed 1 base at V and 2 bases at J, with 6 bases between. CDR1 LGHNA and CDR2 YSLEER come from the germline V gene. The CDR3 runs to 14 residues. The CDR3 DNA reads TGCGCCAGCAGCCAAGCGGGGGCCTACAATGAGCAGTTCTTC. It translates to CASSQAGAYNEQFF.

The genes are TRBV6-4 and TRBJ1-2; D uncertain. CDR3 length: 13 residues. Germline-derived CDR1 and CDR2 are MRHNA and SNTAGT. V shed 2 bases and J shed 4 bases, with 8 bases lying between them. CDR3 nucleotides: TGTGCCAGCAGTGACCGAGCAGGCTATGGCTACACCTTC. Amino acid sequence: CASSDRAGYGYTF.

This clone was counted between two and nine times. The chain carries TRBV19 and TRBJ2-7; TRBD1 agrees at 8 bases. The V gene's germline CDR1 is LNHDA and CDR2 SQIVND (reference sequence). V lost 8 bases to trimming and J lost 5 bases; unmatched junction nucleotides: 8. The CDR3 has 13 residues. Written as DNA, the CDR3 is TGTGCCAGTGCCCGGGACAGGTCAAACGAGCAGTACTTC. Protein: CASARDRSNEQYF.

This clone was seen only a few times. The chain couples TRBV9 to TRBJ2-2, with 7 bases aligning to TRBD1. The CDR3 contains 18 residues. CDR1 is SGDLS and CDR2 is YYNGEE in the germline V gene. Germline trimming cut 2 bases from V and 2 bases from J; bases unmatched to any gene: 12. The DNA for the CDR3 is TGTGCCAGCAGCGTCGGAAGGGGGCTAGTGGGAAACACCGGGGAGCTGTTTTTT. Translating it yields CASSVGRGLVGNTGELFF. The variable domain in full, with the rest retrieved from reference TRBV9 and TRBJ2-2, is DSGVTQTPKHLITATGQRVTLRCSPRSGDLSVYWYQQSLDQGLQFLIQYYNGEERAKGNILERFSAQQFPDLHSELNLSSLELGDSALYFCASSVGRGLVGNTGELFFGEGSRLTVL.

A few counts support this clone. The chain links TRBV19 to TRBJ1-1, with 9 bases fitting TRBD1. This CDR3 comprises 14 residues. V shed 5 bases and J 4 bases; nucleotides not matched to a gene: 5. Germline CDR1 LNHDA, CDR2 SQIVND (reference sequence). CDR3: CASSDRGTSTEAFF. CDR3 in DNA: TGTGCCAGTAGTGACAGGGGGACTAGCACTGAAGCTTTCTTT.

V is TRBV6-1 and J is TRBJ1-1; the match to TRBD1 covers 8 bases. The CDR3 loop spans 13 amino acids. The V gene's germline CDR1 is MNHNS and CDR2 SASEGT. J was trimmed by 6 bases and V by 4 bases; bases with no gene match: 4. In DNA form, the CDR3 reads TGTGCCAGCAGTGTACAGGGGGATGCTGAAGCTTTCTTT. This encodes CASSVQGDAEAFF.

V is TRBV27 and J is TRBJ2-6; D is ambiguous. In germline, CDR1 is MNHEY, CDR2 SMNVEV (reference sequence). Trimming took off 0 bases at V and 4 bases at J, with 16 bases between the two ends. The CDR3 has 18 residues. Written as DNA, the CDR3 is TGTGCCAGCAGTTTATCGGGCCGCAGTTCTCTGGGGGCCAACGTCCTGACTTTC. Encoded protein: CASSLSGRSSLGANVLTF.

The rearrangement uses TRBV5-6 and TRBJ2-7; D is possibly TRBD2 (5 bases). V was shortened by 4 bases and J by 3 bases, with 14 bases between the two germline ends. The CDR3 extends over 14 amino acids. Germline V gene sequence: CDR1 SGHDT, CDR2 YYEEEE. CDR3 DNA: TGTGCCAGCAGCACGATTAGAGGGAACTACGAGCAGTACTTC. This gives the protein CASSTIRGNYEQYF.

This clone has only a few counts. The chain uses TRBV5-1 and TRBJ2-5; D remains unclear. The CDR3 runs 13 residues. Germline V gives CDR1 SGHRS, CDR2 YFSETQ. V was pared by 3 bases and J by 7 bases, with 13 bases between. The CDR3 reads CASSSPVLGTQYF. CDR3 in DNA: TGCGCCAGCAGCTCTCCGGTCCTCGGGACCCAGTACTTC.

The table lists this clone with a few counts. The chain employs TRBV14 and TRBJ2-3; D ambiguous. Germline lookup yields CDR1 SGHDN and CDR2 FVKESK. V was cut by 0 bases and J by 4 bases, with 14 bases left in between. This CDR3 region has 16 residues. The CDR3 DNA reads as TGTGCCAGCAGCCAAGAGTTCGAGTTCTCCCCAGATACGCAGTATTTT. This encodes CASSQEFEFSPDTQYF.

The sample holds a few counts of this clone. The genes are TRBV6-5 and TRBJ2-5; 8 bases agree with TRBD2. The CDR3 extends over 11 amino acids. The germline gives CDR1 MNHEY, CDR2 SVGAGI. Trimming at V came to 8 bases and at J to 4 bases, leaving 0 bases not matched to a gene. In nucleotides, the CDR3 is TGTGCCAGCGGACTAGCAGAGACCCAGTACTTC. Amino acid sequence: CASGLAETQYF.

This clone was detected only a few times. J is TRBJ2-6 and V is TRBV7-2, with D uncertain. The CDR3 covers 13 residues. The germline gives CDR1 SGHTA, CDR2 FQGNSA. Deletions cut 5 bases from V and 9 bases from J, with 11 bases between. Here the CDR3 DNA reads TGTGCCAGCAGCCAAACAACCTTCAACGTCCTGACTTTC. This codes for CASSQTTFNVLTF.

This clone was detected only a few times. The chain has TRBV4-1 and TRBJ2-1; TRBD2 might be the D (5 bases). This CDR3 spans 15 amino acids. V lost 1 base and J lost 7, with 14 bases in between. Germline-derived CDR1 and CDR2 are MGHRA and YSYEKL. The CDR3 sequence: CASSQAGLTPNEQFF. The CDR3 DNA reads TGCGCCAGCAGCCAAGCCGGACTTACCCCAAATGAGCAGTTCTTC.

The table lists this clone with a count of one. The V and J genes are TRBV7-9 and TRBJ1-2; 7 bases are shared with TRBD1. Germline CDR1 and CDR2: SEHNR and FQNEAQ (reference sequence). The CDR3 spans 14 residues. V trimming: 1 base; J trimming: 6 bases; junction bases outside the gene matches: 5. The CDR3 loop reads CASSLEGASHGYTF. In DNA form, the CDR3 reads TGTGCCAGCAGCTTAGAGGGGGCGTCACATGGCTACACCTTC.

The chain is built from TRBV9 and TRBJ1-2; TRBD1 is a possible D gene (6 bases). CDR3 length: 13 amino acids. Trimming shortened V by 2 bases and J by 7 bases, and 12 bases separated the two germline ends. Germline-derived CDR1 and CDR2 are SGDLS and YYNGEE. The CDR3 loop is CASSVAGDTGYTF. The CDR3 DNA follows: TGTGCCAGCAGCGTGGCAGGGGATACTGGCTACACCTTC. Full variable domain (missing parts from reference TRBV9 and TRBJ1-2): DSGVTQTPKHLITATGQRVTLRCSPRSGDLSVYWYQQSLDQGLQFLIQYYNGEERAKGNILERFSAQQFPDLHSELNLSSLELGDSALYFCASSVAGDTGYTFGSGTRLTVV.

This clone was seen a few times. The rearrangement links TRBV2 to TRBJ1-2, with D unresolved. Germline V lookup: CDR1 SNHLY, CDR2 FYNNEI. The CDR3 sequence is 16 residues long. Trimming removed 3 bases at V and 8 bases at J, with 22 bases between. The CDR3 sequence: CASSEREPRSPNGYTF. The CDR3 DNA reads as TGTGCCAGCAGTGAGAGGGAACCCCGTTCGCCAAACGGCTACACCTTC.

This clone was seen only a few times. The genes are TRBV29-1 and TRBJ2-3; 7 positions match TRBD1. The CDR3 covers 13 residues. V lost 7 bases, J lost 6 bases, and 10 bases stayed unmatched. Germline CDR1 and CDR2: SQVTM and ANQGSEA. In DNA, the CDR3 is TGCAGCGCTCCCAAAGGGGGCGGGGATACGCAGTATTTT. It translates to CSAPKGGGDTQYF.

The rearrangement uses TRBV5-1 and TRBJ2-1, with 7 bases lining up with TRBD1. With V trimmed by 4 bases and J by 5 bases, 9 bases remained unmatched. CDR3 size: 15 residues. Germline loops: CDR1 SGHRS, CDR2 YFSETQ. This chain's CDR3 is CASSPDREKHNEQFF. The CDR3 DNA follows: TGCGCCAGCAGCCCCGACAGGGAGAAACACAATGAGCAGTTCTTC.

The chain uses TRBV28 and TRBJ1-4; TRBD1 agrees at 10 bases. Germline CDR1 is MDHEN and CDR2 is SYDVKM. The CDR3 runs to 15 residues. Unmatched junction bases numbered 4, after V lost 4 bases and J lost 5 bases. This CDR3 reads CASSSPDRGNEKLFF. CDR3 coding DNA: TGTGCCAGCAGTTCCCCGGACAGGGGGAATGAAAAACTGTTTTTT.

The chain carries TRBV29-1 and TRBJ2-7, with D possibly being TRBD1 (6 bases). Germline CDR1 reads SQVTM; CDR2 reads ANQGSEA. The CDR3 sequence is 12 residues long. V dropped 4 bases and J dropped 4 bases, with 11 bases sitting between them. CDR3 protein: CSVVGHHYEQYF. The DNA of the CDR3 is TGCAGCGTTGTGGGACACCATTACGAGCAGTACTTC.